The 8 T cell receptor beta chains in this list originate from one sample, sequenced in a study of glioma-infiltrating T cells after dendritic cell vaccination. Method: immunoSEQ multiplex PCR; TCRdb's copy keeps in-frame clones and lacks some. The sample lists about 110,000 clones, around 87% seen once, with 2.7% in the top ten. The time point: after dendritic cell vaccination, including at tumor progression/relapse. The specimen was blood, collected after dendritic cell vaccination. The receptors were sampled from a human donor with glioblastoma.

This chain links TRBV5-5 with TRBJ2-1; D gene unclear. Per the germline V gene, CDR1 is SGHKS and CDR2 is YYEKEE (reference sequence). The CDR3 is 12 residues long. V gave up 5 bases and J gave up 6 bases, with 9 bases separating them. The CDR3, as DNA: TGTGCCAGCAGTACATCAGGCAATGAGCAGTTCTTC. Translating gives CASSTSGNEQFF.

The V and J genes are TRBV4-1 and TRBJ1-4, with 9 bases aligning to TRBD1. Per germline, CDR1 MGHRA and CDR2 YSYEKL. The CDR3 is made up of 16 amino acids. J lost 3 bases, V lost 3 bases, and 5 bases had no gene match. The CDR3 reads CASSHLQGAANEKLFF. The CDR3 nucleotides read TGCGCCAGCAGCCACCTACAGGGGGCAGCTAATGAAAAACTGTTTTTT.

The chain is built from TRBV29-1 and TRBJ1-3; D gene ambiguous. Germline CDR1 is SQVTM and CDR2 is ANQGSEA. Trimming cost V 7 bases and J 2 bases, with 15 bases left between them. CDR3 length: 14 amino acids. In nucleotides, the CDR3 is TGCAGCGCTCAAAACAGTGAGCCTGGAAACACCATATATTTT. This sequence encodes CSAQNSEPGNTIYF.

With regard to this clone: Relative to the germline gene, one junction end is altered; a read error may explain this. The gene calls are TRBV7-2 and TRBJ2-4; perhaps TRBD2 as D (6 bases). Looked up from germline, CDR1 is SGHTA and CDR2 is FQGNSA. This CDR3 contains 12 residues. This chain's CDR3 is CASSLVSGLGSF. CDR3 coding DNA: TGTGCCAGCAGCTTAGTGAGCGGCCTCGGGAGCTTC.

The rearrangement links TRBV19 to TRBJ2-2; D gene uncertain. Germline V gene sequence: CDR1 LNHDA, CDR2 SQIVND (reference sequence). The V end lost 3 bases, the J end lost 5 bases, and 13 bases lay between the germline ends. The CDR3 consists of 15 residues. The CDR3 coding sequence is TGTGCCAGTAGTATTACCCAGCTAGTGACCGGGGAGCTGTTTTTT. The encoded protein is CASSITQLVTGELFF.

The chain uses TRBV27 and TRBJ2-3, with 9 bases aligning to TRBD2. Trimming cost V 3 bases and J 6 bases; bases outside gene matches: 7. Looked up from germline, CDR1 is MNHEY and CDR2 is SMNVEV (reference sequence). This CDR3 region has 15 residues. CDR3 DNA: TGTGCCAGCAGTTTTCAGACTAGCGGTATGGATACGCAGTATTTT. This codes for CASSFQTSGMDTQYF.

The V call is TRBV7-6, the J call TRBJ2-3; D not certain. Between the trimmed V and J ends, which lost 3 bases and 2 bases, there was a span of 12 bases. Germline V CDR1 and CDR2: SGHVS, FNYEAQ. This CDR3 has 15 residues. CDR3 nucleotide sequence: TGTGCCAGCAGCTTCAGCGCGGAAATCACAGATACGCAGTATTTT. As protein: CASSFSAEITDTQYF.

V gene TRBV2 combines with J gene TRBJ1-1; D remains unclear. Trimming took off 6 bases at V and 7 bases at J, with 6 bases between the two ends. There are 10 residues in the CDR3. Germline loops: CDR1 SNHLY, CDR2 FYNNEI. The chain's CDR3 is CASRGDEAFF. CDR3 nucleotides: TGTGCCAGCAGGGGAGATGAAGCTTTCTTT. Full variable domain (rest looked up from reference TRBV2 and TRBJ1-1): EPEVTQTPSHQVTQMGQEVILRCVPISNHLYFYWYRQILGQKVEFLVSFYNNEISEKSEIFDDQFSVERPDGSNFTLKIRSTKLEDSAMYFCASRGDEAFFGQGTRLTVV.